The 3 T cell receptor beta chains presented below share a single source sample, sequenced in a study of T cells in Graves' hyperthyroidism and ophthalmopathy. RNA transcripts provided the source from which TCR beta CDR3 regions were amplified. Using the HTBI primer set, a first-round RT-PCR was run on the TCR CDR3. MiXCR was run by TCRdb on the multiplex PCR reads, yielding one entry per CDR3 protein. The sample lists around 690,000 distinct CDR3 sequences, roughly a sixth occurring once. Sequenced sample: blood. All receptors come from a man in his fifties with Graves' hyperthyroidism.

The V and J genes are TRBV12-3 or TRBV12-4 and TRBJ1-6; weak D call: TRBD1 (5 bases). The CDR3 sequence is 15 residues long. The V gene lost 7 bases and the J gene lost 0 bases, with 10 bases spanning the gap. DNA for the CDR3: TGTGCCAGCAACCAGACAGTCTCCTATAATTCACCCCTCCACTTT. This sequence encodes CASNQTVSYNSPLHF.

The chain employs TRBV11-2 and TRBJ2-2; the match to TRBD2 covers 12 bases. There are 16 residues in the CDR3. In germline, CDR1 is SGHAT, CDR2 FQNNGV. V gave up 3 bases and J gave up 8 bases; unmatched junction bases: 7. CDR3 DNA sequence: TGTGCCAGCAGCTTCCCTAGCGGGGGGGCCGGAGGGGAGCTGTTTTTT. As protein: CASSFPSGGAGGELFF.

The CDR3 loop reads CASSLGLELETQYF. The CDR3 DNA is TGCGCCAGCAGCTTAGGGCTAGAGTTGGAGACCCAGTACTTC. The chain combines TRBV5-1 with TRBJ2-5, with D unresolved. With 2 bases removed from V and 5 bases from J, the gap between germline ends came to 13 bases. The CDR3 extends over 14 amino acids. From germline, CDR1 is SGHRS and CDR2 YFSETQ.